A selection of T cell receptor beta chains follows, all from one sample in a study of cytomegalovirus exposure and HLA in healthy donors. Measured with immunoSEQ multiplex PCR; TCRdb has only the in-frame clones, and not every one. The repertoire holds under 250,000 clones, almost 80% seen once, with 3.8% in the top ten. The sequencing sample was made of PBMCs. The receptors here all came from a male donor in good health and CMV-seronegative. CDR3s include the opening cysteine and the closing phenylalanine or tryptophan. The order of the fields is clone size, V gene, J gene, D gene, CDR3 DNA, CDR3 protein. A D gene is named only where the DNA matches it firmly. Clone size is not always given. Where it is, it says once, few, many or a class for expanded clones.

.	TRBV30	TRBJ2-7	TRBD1	TGTGCCTGGAGTGAAAGGGACGGACAGGGGTTCTACGAGCAGTACTTC	CAWSERDGQGFYEQYF
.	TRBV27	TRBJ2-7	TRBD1	TGTGCCAGCAGCCCCCTTATCGGCCCGGGACAGGGAACCTACGAGCAGTACTTC	CASSPLIGPGQGTYEQYF
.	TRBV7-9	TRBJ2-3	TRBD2	TGTTCCAGCAGCTCCTTAGCGGGAAATGGAGATACGCAGTATTTT	CSSSSLAGNGDTQYF
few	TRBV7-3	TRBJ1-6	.	TGTGCCAGCAGCTTGTCTGGGCTGAGTTCACCCCTCCACTTT	CASSLSGLSSPLHF
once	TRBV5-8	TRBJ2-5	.	TGTGCCAGCAGCGGAACAGGGAGGGAAGAGACCCAGTACTTC	CASSGTGREETQYF
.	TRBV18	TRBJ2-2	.	TGTGCCAGCTCACCACTTCAGGGCACCGGGGAGCTGTTTTTT	CASSPLQGTGELFF
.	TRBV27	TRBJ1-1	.	TGTGCCAGCAGTTTACTGGCGATGGGGACAATCGGAGCTTTCTTT	CASSLLAMGTIGAFF
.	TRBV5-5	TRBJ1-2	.	TGTGCCAGCAGCTTGGTAGGAGGAAACTATGGCTACACCTTC	CASSLVGGNYGYTF
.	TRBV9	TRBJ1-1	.	TGTGCCAGCAGCGTGGGACACCCGAACACTGAAGCTTTCTTT	CASSVGHPNTEAFF
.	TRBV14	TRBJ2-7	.	TGTGCCAGCAGCCAATCGGGGAGGAACGAGCAGTACTTC	CASSQSGRNEQYF
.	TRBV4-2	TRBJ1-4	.	TGTGCCAGCAGCCAAGATCTGGGACAAAAGATTTTT	CASSQDLGQKIF
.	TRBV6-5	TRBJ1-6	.	TGTGCCAGCAGTTATCCGGGGGGGTCACCCCTCCACTTT	CASSYPGGSPLHF
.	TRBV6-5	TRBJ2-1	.	TGTGCCAGCAGCCCCGGACGGACATACAATGAGCAGTTCTTC	CASSPGRTYNEQFF
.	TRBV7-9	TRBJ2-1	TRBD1	TGTGCCAGCAGTTTGATCCGGGACAGGGCTTCCAATGAGCAGTTCTTC	CASSLIRDRASNEQFF
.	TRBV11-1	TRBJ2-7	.	TGTGCCAGCAGCAGGGGTAGGGGTTCCTACGAGCAGTACTTC	CASSRGRGSYEQYF
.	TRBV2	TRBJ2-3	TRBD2	TGTGCCAGCAGCGCACTAGCGGGTGGTACAGATACGCAGTATTTT	CASSALAGGTDTQYF
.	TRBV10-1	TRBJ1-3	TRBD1	TGCGCCAGCTCCGGACAGGGAAAAGGAAACACCATATATTTT	CASSGQGKGNTIYF
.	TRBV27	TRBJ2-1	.	TGTGCCAGCAGTTTTGTCGCGAGTGAGCAGTTCTTC	CASSFVASEQFF
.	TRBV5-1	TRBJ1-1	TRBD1	TGCGCCAGCAGCTCCGGGACAGGGGGCCTGAACACTGAAGCTTTCTTT	CASSSGTGGLNTEAFF
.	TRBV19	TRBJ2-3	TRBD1	TGTGCCAGTAGTACCCCCGGGACAGGGGCCACAGATACGCAGTATTTT	CASSTPGTGATDTQYF
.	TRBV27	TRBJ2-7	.	TGTGCCAGCAGGGTAACCGGGACTCCTTCCTACGAGCAGTACTTC	CASRVTGTPSYEQYF
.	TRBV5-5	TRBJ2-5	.	TGTGCCAGCAGCTTGGGGAGTGGCCAAGAGACCCAGTACTTC	CASSLGSGQETQYF
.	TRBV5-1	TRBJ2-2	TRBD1	TGCGCCAGCAGCTTGGAACAGGGGGTCACCGGGGAGCTGTTTTTT	CASSLEQGVTGELFF